This T cell receptor beta chain emerged from a study of blood T cell repertoires in COVID-19. Study background: From T cells, B-cell-depleted T cells, or PBMCs came the material, which was cDNA or gDNA.

This CDR3 is built from 12 residues. V was clipped by 5 bases and J by 4 bases, with 8 bases between them. Assay: immunoSEQ multiplex PCR; the TCRdb copy retains only in-frame clones and omits some. Here the sample spans more than 70,000 clones, around 86% being singletons. The J gene is TRBJ2-5, the V gene TRBV12-3 or TRBV12-4; possibly TRBD2 for D (5 bases). The sequencing input was peripheral blood. The source of this sequence is a man aged 55 to 69 with acute or convalescent COVID-19. The CDR3 nucleotides are TGTGCCAGCAGTCCTGCGGGAGAGACCCAGTACTTC. Protein sequence: CASSPAGETQYF.